Below are 7 T cell receptor beta chains sequenced from a single sample in a study of prognosis after radiotherapy for stage I lung cancer. From genomic DNA, TCR beta CDR3 was amplified by two-round multiplex PCR. The first round of PCR was done with primers that matched each TRBV and TRBJ gene. TCRdb re-derived calls from the multiplex PCR reads in MiXCR, one entry per CDR3 protein. The sample carries around 26,000 distinct CDR3 sequences, 46% recorded once. The specimen comprised PBMCs, sampled before or after stereotactic body radiation therapy (not recorded which). These receptors came from a donor over 45 with non-small cell lung cancer.

This clonotype was seen at least ten times. V is TRBV2 and J is TRBJ2-5; TRBD2 might be the D (5 bases). The CDR3 totals 13 residues. The V gene's germline CDR1 is SNHLY and CDR2 FYNNEI. The V end lost 3 bases, the J end lost 9 bases, and 14 bases lay between the germline ends. The CDR3 region is CASSDGLGMAQYF. CDR3 nucleotides: TGTGCCAGCAGTGACGGTCTCGGGATGGCCCAGTACTTC.

This clonotype was picked up one time. A read error may explain this, as a much larger clone is one base away. The chain has TRBV5-4 and TRBJ2-3; TRBD2 might be the D (5 bases). The CDR3 loop spans 14 amino acids. Germline CDR1 reads SGHNT; CDR2 reads YYREEE (reference sequence). CDR3 DNA sequence: TGTGCCAGCAGCTTGGGGTCTAGCAAAGATACGCAGTATTTT. Residues: CASSLGSSKDTQYF.

By share of the sample, this clonotype is medium-sized. The V gene is TRBV7-3, the J gene TRBJ1-1; 7 nucleotides line up with TRBD1. CDR3 length equals 13 residues. In germline, CDR1 is SGHTA, CDR2 FQGTGA. J gave up 2 bases and V 8 bases, and 5 bases lay outside the gene matches. In nucleotides, the CDR3 is TGTGCCAGCTCCACAGGGGCCAACACTGAAGCTTTCTTT. Encoded protein: CASSTGANTEAFF.

This clonotype came up many times. This sequence joins TRBV12-3 or TRBV12-4 and TRBJ2-5; D could derive from TRBD1 or TRBD2 (6 bases each). This CDR3 spans 16 amino acids. The ends were cut back, 1 base at V and 0 bases at J, with 12 bases in the middle. The CDR3 loop reads CASSLGGTSYQETQYF. CDR3 sequence (DNA): TGTGCCAGCAGTTTAGGCGGGACATCATACCAAGAGACCCAGTACTTC.

In this sample, this clonotype turned up many times. The chain combines TRBV6-5 with TRBJ1-5, with D possibly being TRBD1 (6 bases). V dropped 2 bases and J dropped 0 bases, with 14 bases sitting between them. CDR1 is MNHEY and CDR2 is SVGAGI in the germline V gene. This CDR3 is 17 amino acids long. CDR3 DNA: TGTGCCAGCAGTTACACGTTCGCAGGGGATAGCAATCAGCCCCAGCATTTT. Its protein product is CASSYTFAGDSNQPQHF.

As for this clonotype: With a far larger clone one base away, a read error is the likely cause. The CDR3 is CASSSGTIYDQYF. In nucleotides, the CDR3 is TGTGCCAGCAGCAGCGGGACAATCTACGATCAGTACTTC. The rearrangement joins TRBV7-9 to TRBJ2-7; possible D gene TRBD2, 7 bases. This CDR3 has 13 residues. Per germline, CDR1 SEHNR and CDR2 FQNEAQ (reference sequence).

This clonotype was seen repeatedly, ten times or more. The V and J genes are TRBV18 and TRBJ2-7, with a tentative D call TRBD1 (6 bases). The CDR3 is 15 amino acids. The V end was cut by 3 bases, the J end by 3 bases, with 15 bases between. The germline CDR1 and CDR2 sequences are KGHSH and LQKENI. CDR3 in amino acids: CASSPGRGELYEQYF. CDR3 in DNA: TGTGCCAGCTCACCGGGCAGGGGAGAGCTCTACGAGCAGTACTTC.